Listed below are T cell receptor beta chains from one sample, sequenced in a study of Ad26.COV2.S vaccination and SARS-CoV-2 variants. Some clones are missing from TCRdb's copy, which holds only in-frame ones; the method was immunoSEQ multiplex PCR. The sample has approximately 410,000 clones; around 93% are singletons. The sample was peripheral blood, taken in a trial of Ad26.COV2.S vaccine versus placebo. Source of these receptors: a person aged 18 to 65 who received the Ad26.COV2.S COVID-19 vaccine or a placebo. Each CDR3 is given with its conserved first and last residue. D genes are given only for firm matches. Size is stated for part of the rows, as once, few or many counts, or as a class when the clone is expanded.

CDR3	DNA	V	J	D	size
CASSRNGGAKTQYF	TGCGCCAGCAGCAGAAACGGGGGGGCGAAGACCCAGTACTTC	TRBV4-3	TRBJ2-5	TRBD2	.
CASSPGGGPTYEQYF	TGTGCCAGCAGCCCCGGGGGGGGCCCGACCTACGAGCAGTACTTC	TRBV7-7	TRBJ2-7	TRBD2	.
CASSISGGGEGIQYF	TGTGCCAGCAGCATTTCCGGGGGGGGCGAAGGCATTCAGTACTTC	TRBV6-6	TRBJ2-4	TRBD2	.
CAWSQGADTEAFF	TGTGCCTGGAGTCAAGGGGCGGACACTGAAGCTTTCTTT	TRBV30	TRBJ1-1	.	.
CASSYKGMNTEAFF	TGTGCCAGCAGTTATAAGGGTATGAACACTGAAGCTTTCTTT	TRBV6-2/TRBV6-3	TRBJ1-1	.	.
CASSLARGGYNEQFF	TGTGCTAGCAGCTTAGCCAGGGGCGGCTACAATGAGCAGTTCTTC	TRBV7-7	TRBJ2-1	.	.
CASRPSGGGTDTQYF	TGCGCCAGCAGACCGTCAGGGGGCGGCACAGATACGCAGTATTTT	TRBV5-1	TRBJ2-3	TRBD1	.
CASSFWDAYEQYF	TGTGCCAGCAGCTTTTGGGATGCCTACGAGCAGTACTTC	TRBV7-9	TRBJ2-7	.	.
CASSKIGDRVLGANVLTF	TGTGCCAGTAGTAAGATCGGGGACAGAGTCTTAGGGGCCAACGTCCTGACTTTC	TRBV19	TRBJ2-6	TRBD1	.
CASSLGNEQFF	TGTGCCAGCAGCTTAGGCAATGAGCAGTTCTTC	TRBV11-3	TRBJ2-1	.	.
CASGGPAGNTGELFF	TGTGCCTCGGGGGGCCCCGCCGGGAACACCGGGGAGCTGTTTTTT	TRBV6-5	TRBJ2-2	.	.
CASSFSGGAGNEQFF	TGTGCCAGCAGTTTTAGCGGGGGGGCCGGTAATGAGCAGTTCTTC	TRBV6-5	TRBJ2-1	TRBD2	.
CASSFGTGGYGYTF	TGTGCCAGCAGCTTCGGGACAGGGGGCTATGGCTACACCTTC	TRBV7-8	TRBJ1-2	TRBD1	.
CASRSGGIYNSPLHF	TGTGCCAGCAGATCAGGGGGCATCTATAATTCACCCCTCCACTTT	TRBV7-2	TRBJ1-6	TRBD1	.
CASSPRPGGYEQYF	TGTGCCAGCAGCCCACGACCCGGGGGCTACGAGCAGTACTTC	TRBV7-6	TRBJ2-7	.	.
CSVGRNLNTGELFF	TGCAGCGTTGGCCGGAACTTAAACACCGGGGAGCTGTTTTTT	TRBV29-1	TRBJ2-2	.	.
CSASGQSYEQYF	TGCAGTGCTAGTGGGCAGTCTTACGAGCAGTACTTC	TRBV20-1	TRBJ2-7	.	.
CASSPGTGPEAFF	TGTGCCAGTAGTCCAGGGACAGGGCCTGAAGCTTTCTTT	TRBV19	TRBJ1-1	TRBD1	.
CASSLVGTGAPEAFF	TGTGCCAGCAGCTTGGTCGGGACAGGGGCACCTGAAGCTTTCTTT	TRBV5-4	TRBJ1-1	TRBD1	.
CASSYGGSSYEQYF	TGTGCCAGCAGCTACGGCGGTAGCTCCTACGAGCAGTACTTC	TRBV7-8	TRBJ2-7	.	.
CASSLRSWDRARTGELFF	TGTGCCAGCAGTTTACGATCCTGGGACAGGGCGCGGACCGGGGAGCTGTTTTTT	TRBV28	TRBJ2-2	TRBD1	.
CASSLGGVRETQYF	TGTGCCAGCAGCTTGGGAGGGGTGAGGGAGACCCAGTACTTC	TRBV7-2	TRBJ2-5	TRBD2	.
CASTVRRGTNTDTQYF	TGTGCCAGCACCGTTAGGCGGGGGACGAACACAGATACGCAGTATTTT	TRBV13	TRBJ2-3	TRBD2	.
CASSFLHRNKGENIQYF	TGTGCCAGCAGCTTCCTCCACCGAAACAAAGGTGAAAACATTCAGTACTTC	TRBV7-6	TRBJ2-4	.	.
CASSFGPSGMGTGELFF	TGTGCCAGCAGCTTTGGACCGTCCGGGATGGGCACCGGGGAGCTGTTTTTT	TRBV5-8	TRBJ2-2	.	.
CASSLTGGYEQYF	TGTGCCAGCAGTTTAACTGGAGGATACGAGCAGTACTTC	TRBV12-3/TRBV12-4	TRBJ2-7	.	.
CASSQRTGPNTGELFF	TGCGCCAGCAGCCAAAGGACGGGACCGAACACCGGGGAGCTGTTTTTT	TRBV4-1	TRBJ2-2	.	.
CASSLALAGAYEQYF	TGTGCCAGCAGTTTAGCCCTAGCGGGGGCCTACGAGCAGTACTTC	TRBV28	TRBJ2-7	TRBD2	.
CASSWDGTVGDTQYF	TGTGCCAGCAGCTGGGACGGGACTGTCGGGGATACCCAGTACTTC	TRBV5-6	TRBJ2-5	.	.
CASPPYRVDVSTEAFF	TGTGCGTCTCCGCCGTACAGGGTAGATGTTAGCACTGAAGCTTTCTTT	TRBV28	TRBJ1-1	.	.
CASSHGGASYGYTF	TGTGCCAGCAGTCATGGGGGCGCCAGCTATGGCTACACCTTC	TRBV6-2/TRBV6-3	TRBJ1-2	.	.
CASSESGTHYNEQFF	TGTGCCAGCAGTGAATCCGGGACACACTACAATGAGCAGTTCTTC	TRBV25-1	TRBJ2-1	.	.
CASSTDGTGYEQYF	TGTGCCAGCAGCACGGACGGGACGGGTTACGAGCAGTACTTC	TRBV7-2	TRBJ2-7	.	.
CASSLGGTTEGYTF	TGCGCCAGCAGCTTGGGGGGGACTACAGAAGGCTACACCTTC	TRBV5-1	TRBJ1-2	.	.
CASSQTGRAYEQYF	TGCGCCAGCAGCCAGACGGGACGGGCCTACGAGCAGTACTTC	TRBV4-1	TRBJ2-7	.	.
CASSQDHSGYADTQYF	TGCGCCAGCAGCCAAGATCATAGCGGGTACGCAGATACGCAGTATTTT	TRBV4-1	TRBJ2-3	TRBD2	.
CASSPWTGGPHNEQFF	TGTGCCAGCAGCCCGTGGACGGGGGGTCCCCACAATGAGCAGTTCTTC	TRBV5-6	TRBJ2-1	TRBD2	.
CASSPPVVSREKLFF	TGTGCCAGCAGTCCCCCCGTCGTCTCAAGGGAAAAACTGTTTTTT	TRBV25-1	TRBJ1-4	.	.
CASSVETDSNGYTF	TGTGCCAGCAGCGTAGAGACGGACAGTAATGGCTACACCTTC	TRBV9	TRBJ1-2	.	.
CASRHRGIVEKLFF	TGTGCCAGCAGACACAGGGGTATTGTTGAAAAACTGTTTTTT	TRBV6-5	TRBJ1-4	TRBD1	.
CASSFERVQFF	TGTGCCAGCAGTTTTGAGAGGGTCCAGTTCTTC	TRBV12-3/TRBV12-4	TRBJ2-1	.	.
CSVGTYEQYF	TGCAGCGTTGGGACCTACGAGCAGTACTTC	TRBV29-1	TRBJ2-7	.	.
CASRDGDQPQHF	TGTGCCAGCAGGGACGGGGATCAGCCCCAGCATTTT	TRBV6-5	TRBJ1-5	.	.
CATSRGGAAHEKLFF	TGTGCCACCAGCAGAGGGGGGGCAGCGCATGAAAAACTGTTTTTT	TRBV15	TRBJ1-4	.	.
CASSREAQSSYNSPLHF	TGTGCCAGCAGCCGCGAAGCACAGAGCTCCTATAATTCACCCCTCCACTTT	TRBV7-2	TRBJ1-6	.	few
CASSLGKEQYF	TGTGCCAGCAGCTTAGGCAAGGAGCAGTACTTC	TRBV7-9	TRBJ2-7	.	.
CASSREGKNTEAFF	TGTGCCAGCAGTCGAGAAGGGAAGAACACTGAAGCTTTCTTT	TRBV6-6	TRBJ1-1	.	few
CASSQDSREGNQPQHF	TGCGCCAGCAGCCAAGATAGTCGGGAGGGCAATCAGCCCCAGCATTTT	TRBV4-1	TRBJ1-5	.	few
CASSQARGGTEAFF	TGCGCCAGCAGCCAGGCCCGGGGCGGTACTGAAGCTTTCTTT	TRBV4-3	TRBJ1-1	.	.
CASSPGTGNAGELFF	TGTGCCAGCTCACCGGGGACAGGGAATGCCGGGGAGCTGTTTTTT	TRBV18	TRBJ2-2	TRBD1	.
CASSRTPITATNEKLFF	TGCGCCAGCAGCCGAACACCCATCACCGCAACTAATGAAAAACTGTTTTTT	TRBV5-1	TRBJ1-4	.	.
CASSLVQTAYSYNEQFF	TGCGCCAGCAGCTTGGTACAGACCGCTTACTCCTACAATGAGCAGTTCTTC	TRBV5-1	TRBJ2-1	.	.
CASSRPSMWGGDSNQPQHF	TGTGCCAGCAGTCGGCCCTCAATGTGGGGGGGCGATAGCAATCAGCCCCAGCATTTT	TRBV6-2/TRBV6-3	TRBJ1-5	.	.
CASLNGMNTEAFF	TGTGCCAGCTTAAACGGAATGAACACTGAAGCTTTCTTT	TRBV27	TRBJ1-1	.	few
CASSTGTVNTEAFF	TGTGCCAGTAGTACCGGGACGGTGAACACTGAAGCTTTCTTT	TRBV19	TRBJ1-1	.	.
CASSHGTGIISYEQYF	TGTGCCAGCAGTCACGGGACAGGGATCATCTCCTACGAGCAGTACTTC	TRBV6-2/TRBV6-3	TRBJ2-7	TRBD1	.
CASSEQGATEAFF	TGTGCCAGCAGCGAACAGGGGGCGACTGAAGCTTTCTTT	TRBV7-9	TRBJ1-1	TRBD1	.
CASSQVMGGSPYEQYF	TGTGCCAGCAGCCAAGTGATGGGGGGAAGCCCCTACGAGCAGTACTTC	TRBV3-1/TRBV3-2	TRBJ2-7	.	.
CASSLQGLEQETQYF	TGTGCCAGCAGCTTACAGGGGCTGGAACAAGAGACCCAGTACTTC	TRBV11-3	TRBJ2-5	.	.